This TCR beta chain was captured in a study of OX40 agonist ivuxolimab in advanced cancers. Study-wide points: Averaged across samples, CD8+ T cells carried more expanded clones than CD4+ did.

The method was immunoSEQ multiplex PCR; TCRdb's version includes in-frame clones alone and lacks a portion of them. The sample lists fewer than 140,000 clones; approximately 90% were seen once. Germline CDR1 MGHDK, CDR2 SYGVNS. CDR3 length: 17 amino acids. Trimming took 4 bases from V and 7 from J, leaving 20 bases between them. Note on this clone: Its antigen is not known.

The chain combines TRBV25-1 with TRBJ1-6; tentatively, D is TRBD1 (6 bases). This specimen consisted of CD4+ or CD8+ T cells sorted from blood, obtained in a trial of the OX40 agonist ivuxolimab. The receptor comes from an adult with an advanced solid tumor such as melanoma, head and neck, liver or kidney cancer. In nucleotides, the CDR3 is TGTGCCAGCAGTGGGTCTACAGGGTCGCCCCCAAATTCACCCCTCCACTTT. Translating it yields CASSGSTGSPPNSPLHF.